Following are 14 T cell receptor beta chains from one sample sequenced in a study of blood T cell repertoires in COVID-19. Method: immunoSEQ multiplex PCR; TCRdb's copy keeps in-frame clones and lacks some. Among about 130,000 clones, about nine tenths were seen once, and the ten largest hold under 4.5%. Sample: PBMCs or T cells enriched from blood (not recorded which). The receptors here all came from a man in his forties or fifties who had recovered from COVID-19.

The chain carries TRBV27 and TRBJ1-2; 8 positions match TRBD1. Germline-derived CDR1 and CDR2 are MNHEY and SMNVEV (reference sequence). The CDR3 covers 14 residues. V lost 5 bases, J lost 8 bases, and 10 bases stayed unmatched. CDR3 sequence: CASSPDRGSWGYTF. Here the CDR3 DNA reads TGTGCCAGCAGTCCAGACAGGGGATCGTGGGGCTACACCTTC.

The rearrangement links TRBV7-2 to TRBJ1-1, with D unclear. CDR1 is SGHTA, CDR2 FQGNSA, per germline. This CDR3 contains 14 residues. The V gene lost 6 bases and the J gene lost 4 bases, with 15 bases spanning the gap. CDR3 bases: TGTGCCAGCAGTAACCCGAGACGGGTCACTGAAGCTTTCTTT. Its protein product is CASSNPRRVTEAFF.

The chain links TRBV28 to TRBJ2-2, with 7 bases matching TRBD1. The germline V gene has CDR1 MDHEN and CDR2 SYDVKM. V was pared by 2 bases and J by 0 bases, with 3 bases of the junction left unmatched. The CDR3 sequence is 16 residues long. CDR3 sequence: CASSLGQGANTGELFF. The CDR3 DNA reads TGTGCCAGCAGTTTAGGGCAGGGGGCGAACACCGGGGAGCTGTTTTTT.

The chain is built from TRBV5-1 and TRBJ2-4; the D gene is possibly TRBD2 (5 bases). The CDR3 spans 14 residues. Trimming pared 0 bases from V and 4 bases from J, leaving 8 bases between. CDR1 and CDR2 from the germline V gene are SGHRS and YFSETQ. This chain's CDR3 is CASSLVPGKNIQYF. In DNA form, the CDR3 reads TGCGCCAGCAGCTTGGTCCCGGGAAAAAACATTCAGTACTTC.

Only one count was recorded for this clone. The J gene is TRBJ1-2, the V gene TRBV4-2; tentatively, D is TRBD1 (5 bases). The germline V gene encodes CDR1 LGHNA and CDR2 YNFKEQ. CDR3 size: 12 residues. V was cut by 1 base and J by 7 bases, with 7 bases left in between. For the CDR3, the DNA is TGTGCCAGCAGCCAAGTAGGGGTTGGCTACACCTTC. Translating it yields CASSQVGVGYTF.

CDR3 sequence (DNA): TGTGCCAGCAGCGTTCAGGGAATCCCCTACAATGAGCAGTTCTTC. Translating gives CASSVQGIPYNEQFF. The J gene is TRBJ2-1, the V gene TRBV9; maybe TRBD1 (5 bases). CDR3 size: 15 residues. Germline values: CDR1 SGDLS, CDR2 YYNGEE. The V end was cut by 2 bases, the J end by 2 bases, with 11 bases between.

This clone was seen a few times. The chain links TRBV4-2 to TRBJ1-2; TRBD1 aligns across 8 bases. Germline V lookup: CDR1 LGHNA, CDR2 YNFKEQ. CDR3 length: 13 residues. The J segment lost 6 bases and the V segment lost 5 bases, leaving 5 bases of the junction unmatched. CDR3 sequence (DNA): TGTGCCAGCAGCTCACAGGGGGGCAATGGCTACACCTTC. Its protein is CASSSQGGNGYTF.

This clone was counted a few times. The chain recombines TRBV2 with TRBJ2-2, with 9 bases fitting TRBD2. The CDR3 sequence is 13 residues long. Germline CDR1 and CDR2: SNHLY and FYNNEI. Germline trimming cut 10 bases from V and 6 bases from J; bases unmatched to any gene: 6. CDR3 loop: CATQAGGAGELFF. The CDR3 nucleotides read TGTGCCACACAGGCGGGAGGGGCCGGGGAGCTGTTTTTT.

The chain recombines TRBV3-1 (or the pseudogene TRBV3-2) with TRBJ1-1; tentatively, D is TRBD1 (6 bases). Germline CDR1 and CDR2: LGHDT and YNNKEL (reference sequence). This CDR3 has 16 residues. V lost 0 bases, J lost 12 bases, and 23 bases lay in between. The CDR3: CASSQEGQRLPLWSFF. In DNA, the CDR3 is TGTGCCAGCAGCCAAGAAGGACAGCGCCTCCCCCTGTGGTCTTTCTTT.

The genes are TRBV7-9 and TRBJ2-3; 12 bases are a match to TRBD2. CDR1 and CDR2 (germline): SEHNR, FQNEAQ (reference sequence). The CDR3 runs 14 residues. After removal of 4 bases from V and 4 bases from J, the junction contained 0 bases not matched to a gene. In DNA form, the CDR3 reads TGTGCCAGCAGCTGGACTAGCGGGGCAGATACGCAGTATTTT. The encoded protein is CASSWTSGADTQYF.

This clone was observed a few times. The chain couples TRBV28 to TRBJ1-2, with TRBD1 identical over 7 bases. The germline V gene has CDR1 MDHEN and CDR2 SYDVKM. CDR3 length equals 14 residues. CDR3 nucleotide sequence: TGTGCGGTGGGACAGACCTTGAAAAACTATGGCTACACCTTC. This gives the protein CAVGQTLKNYGYTF.

The gene calls are TRBV2 and TRBJ1-6, with D hard to call. This CDR3 has 13 residues. The V and J ends lost 5 bases and 7 bases respectively, with 9 bases between them. Germline values: CDR1 SNHLY, CDR2 FYNNEI. CDR3 in amino acids: CASSYRVNSPLHF. The CDR3 DNA is TGTGCCAGCAGTTACAGAGTAAATTCACCCCTCCACTTT.

This chain joins TRBV28 and TRBJ2-5; 9 bases agree with TRBD1. The CDR3 is 17 residues long. The J segment lost 2 bases and the V segment lost 1 base, leaving 8 bases of the junction unmatched. Germline CDR1 and CDR2: MDHEN and SYDVKM. CDR3 coding DNA: TGTGCCAGCAGTTTATTGGGGGGGACAGGGCATCAAGAGACCCAGTACTTC. Amino acid sequence: CASSLLGGTGHQETQYF.

The table lists this clone with a count of one. CDR3 coding DNA: TGTGTCAGAAGCTTAGCCGGACTAGCGGGAGGGTACAATGAGCAGTTCTTC. The encoded protein is CVRSLAGLAGGYNEQFF. The rearrangement joins TRBV7-5 to TRBJ2-1; the table names TRBD2, a call not compared with the DNA. TRBV7-5 is given as a pseudogene. The CDR3 sequence is 17 residues long.